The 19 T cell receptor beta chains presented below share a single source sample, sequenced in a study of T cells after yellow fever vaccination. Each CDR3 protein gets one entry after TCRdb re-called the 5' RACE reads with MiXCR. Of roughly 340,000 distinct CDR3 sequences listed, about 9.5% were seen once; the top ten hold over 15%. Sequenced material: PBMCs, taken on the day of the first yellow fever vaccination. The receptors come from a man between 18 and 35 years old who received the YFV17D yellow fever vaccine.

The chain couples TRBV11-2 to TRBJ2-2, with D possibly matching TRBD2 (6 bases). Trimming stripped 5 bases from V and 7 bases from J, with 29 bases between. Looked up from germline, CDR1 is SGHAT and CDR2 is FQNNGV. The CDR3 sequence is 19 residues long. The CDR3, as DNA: TGTGCCAGCAGCCAAAAGGGCCGGCTAGATTGGGCGGGGCACGGGGAGCTGTTTTTT. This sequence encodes CASSQKGRLDWAGHGELFF.

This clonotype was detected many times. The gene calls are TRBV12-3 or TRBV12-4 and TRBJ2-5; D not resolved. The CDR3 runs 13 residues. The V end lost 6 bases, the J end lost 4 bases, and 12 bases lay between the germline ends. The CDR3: CASSPRWGETQYF. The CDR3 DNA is TGTGCCAGCAGCCCCCGTTGGGGAGAGACCCAGTACTTC.

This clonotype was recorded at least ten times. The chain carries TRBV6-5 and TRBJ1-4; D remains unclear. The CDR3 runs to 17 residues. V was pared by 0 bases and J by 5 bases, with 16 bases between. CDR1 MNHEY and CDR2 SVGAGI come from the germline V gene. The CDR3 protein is CASSYSKIPGSNEKLFF. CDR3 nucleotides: TGTGCCAGCAGTTACTCGAAAATTCCTGGGTCGAATGAAAAACTGTTTTTT.

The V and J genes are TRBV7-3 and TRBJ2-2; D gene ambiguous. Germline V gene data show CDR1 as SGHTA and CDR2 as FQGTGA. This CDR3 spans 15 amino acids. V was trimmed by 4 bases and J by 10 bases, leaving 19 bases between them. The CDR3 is CASSSNPAVNAELFF. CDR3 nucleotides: TGTGCCAGCAGCTCAAACCCGGCTGTCAATGCGGAGCTGTTTTTT.

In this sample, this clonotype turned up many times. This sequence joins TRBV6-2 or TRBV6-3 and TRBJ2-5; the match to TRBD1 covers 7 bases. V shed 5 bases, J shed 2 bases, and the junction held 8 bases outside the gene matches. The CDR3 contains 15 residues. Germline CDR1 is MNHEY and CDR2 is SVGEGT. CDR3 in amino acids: CASSPGTVEQETQYF. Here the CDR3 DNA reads TGTGCCAGCAGTCCCGGGACAGTCGAACAAGAGACCCAGTACTTC.

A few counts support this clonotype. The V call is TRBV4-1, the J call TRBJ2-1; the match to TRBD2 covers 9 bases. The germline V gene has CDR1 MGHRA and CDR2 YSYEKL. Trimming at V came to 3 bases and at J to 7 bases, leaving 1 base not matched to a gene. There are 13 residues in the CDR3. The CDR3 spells CASSQRGGNEQFF. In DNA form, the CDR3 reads TGCGCCAGCAGCCAGCGGGGGGGGAATGAGCAGTTCTTC.

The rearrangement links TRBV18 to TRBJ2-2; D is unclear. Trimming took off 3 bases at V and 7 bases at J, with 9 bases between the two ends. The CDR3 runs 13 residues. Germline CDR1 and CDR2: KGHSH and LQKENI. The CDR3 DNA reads TGTGCCAGCTCACCTATCGGGCACGGGGAGCTGTTTTTT. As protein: CASSPIGHGELFF. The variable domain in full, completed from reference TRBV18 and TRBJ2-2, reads NAGVMQNPRHLVRRRGQEARLRCSPMKGHSHVYWYRQLPEEGLKFMVYLQKENIIDESGMPKERFSAEFPKEGPSILRIQQVVRGDSAAYFCASSPIGHGELFFGEGSRLTVL.

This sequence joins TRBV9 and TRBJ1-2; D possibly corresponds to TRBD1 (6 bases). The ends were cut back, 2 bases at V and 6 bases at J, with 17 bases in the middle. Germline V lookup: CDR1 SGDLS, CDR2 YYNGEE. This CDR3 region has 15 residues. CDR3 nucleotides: TGTGCCAGCAGCGTTCAGGCAGGGGTACTCCATGGCTACACCTTC. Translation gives CASSVQAGVLHGYTF.

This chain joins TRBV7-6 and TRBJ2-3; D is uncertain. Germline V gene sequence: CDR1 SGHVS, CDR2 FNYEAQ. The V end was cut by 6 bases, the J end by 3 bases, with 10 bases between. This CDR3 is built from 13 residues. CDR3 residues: CASRKERTDTQYF. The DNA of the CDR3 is TGTGCCAGCAGGAAAGAAAGGACAGATACGCAGTATTTT.

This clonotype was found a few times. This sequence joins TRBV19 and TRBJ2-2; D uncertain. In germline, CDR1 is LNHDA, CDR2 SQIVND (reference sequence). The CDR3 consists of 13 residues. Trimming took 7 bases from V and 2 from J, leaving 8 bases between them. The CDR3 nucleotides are TGTGCCAGTACCGAGCCCAACACCGGGGAGCTGTTTTTT. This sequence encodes CASTEPNTGELFF.

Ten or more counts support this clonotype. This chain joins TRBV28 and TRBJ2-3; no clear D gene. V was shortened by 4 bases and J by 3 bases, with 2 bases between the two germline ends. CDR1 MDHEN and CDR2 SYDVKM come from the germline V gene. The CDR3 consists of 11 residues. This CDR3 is CASSWTDTQYF. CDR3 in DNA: TGTGCCAGCAGTTGGACAGATACGCAGTATTTT.

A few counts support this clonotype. For the CDR3, the DNA is TGTGCCAGCAGATTTACCGGGACTTCTTACAATGAGCAGTTCTTC. It codes for CASRFTGTSYNEQFF. V and J are TRBV14 and TRBJ2-1; a weak D match, TRBD2 (6 bases). V was trimmed by 6 bases and J by 4 bases, leaving 16 bases between them. CDR3 length equals 15 residues. Germline CDR1 and CDR2: SGHDN and FVKESK.

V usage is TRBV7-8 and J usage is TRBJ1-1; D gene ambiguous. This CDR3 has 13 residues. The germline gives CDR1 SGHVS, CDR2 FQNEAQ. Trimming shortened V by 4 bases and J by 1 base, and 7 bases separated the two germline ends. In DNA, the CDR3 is TGTGCCAGCAGCTATACAGAGAACACTGAAGCTTTCTTT. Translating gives CASSYTENTEAFF.

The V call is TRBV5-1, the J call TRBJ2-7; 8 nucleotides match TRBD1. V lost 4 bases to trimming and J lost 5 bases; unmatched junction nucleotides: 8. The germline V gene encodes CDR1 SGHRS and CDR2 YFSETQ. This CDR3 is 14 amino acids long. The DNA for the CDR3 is TGCGCCAGCAGCCACCCGGGACAGGACGACGAGCAGTACTTC. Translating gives CASSHPGQDDEQYF.

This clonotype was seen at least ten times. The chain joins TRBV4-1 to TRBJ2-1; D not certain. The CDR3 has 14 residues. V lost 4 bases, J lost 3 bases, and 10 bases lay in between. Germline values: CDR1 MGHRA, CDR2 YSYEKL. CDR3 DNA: TGCGCCAGCAGCCCGCCTTCGGGCTACAATGAGCAGTTCTTC. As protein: CASSPPSGYNEQFF.

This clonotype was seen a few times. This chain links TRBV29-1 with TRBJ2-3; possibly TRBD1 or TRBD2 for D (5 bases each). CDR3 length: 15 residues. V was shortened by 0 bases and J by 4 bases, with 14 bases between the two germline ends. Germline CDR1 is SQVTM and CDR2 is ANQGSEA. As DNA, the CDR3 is TGCAGCGTTGAAGATATGGGGACGGACCCAGATACGCAGTATTTT. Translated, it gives CSVEDMGTDPDTQYF.

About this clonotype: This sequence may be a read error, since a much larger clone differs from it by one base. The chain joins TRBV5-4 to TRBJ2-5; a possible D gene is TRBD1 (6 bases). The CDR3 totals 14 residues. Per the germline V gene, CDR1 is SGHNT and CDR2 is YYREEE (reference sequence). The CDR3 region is CASSGRDIQESQYF. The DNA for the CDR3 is TGTGCCAGCAGCGGCCGGGACATCCAAGAGTCCCAGTACTTC.

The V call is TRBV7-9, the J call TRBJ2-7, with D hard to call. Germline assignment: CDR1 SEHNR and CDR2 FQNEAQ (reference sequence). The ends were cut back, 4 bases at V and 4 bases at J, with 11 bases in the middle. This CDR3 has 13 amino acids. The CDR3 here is CASSSGAWYEQYF. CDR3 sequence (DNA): TGTGCCAGCAGCTCAGGCGCTTGGTACGAGCAGTACTTC.

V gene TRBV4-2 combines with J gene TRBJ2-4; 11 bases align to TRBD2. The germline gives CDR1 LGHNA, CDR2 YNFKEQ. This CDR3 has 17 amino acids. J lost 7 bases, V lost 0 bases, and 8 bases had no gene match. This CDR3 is CASSQEITSGGRNIQYF. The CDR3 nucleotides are TGTGCCAGCAGCCAAGAAATAACTAGCGGGGGAAGGAACATTCAGTACTTC.